Included here is one T cell receptor beta chain sequence, with context. Its antigen remains undetermined. The input lacks base qualities; no much larger clone sits a single base away. TCRbeta CDR3 regions were amplified from genomic DNA by means of the immunoSEQ Assay, a bias-controlled multiplex PCR. As for how the authors treated the data: The number of nucleated cells in each sample was estimated from the amplification of reference gene primers within the assay. To quantify the absolute abundance of each unique TCRbeta CDR3 rearrangement, sequence reads were collapsed and filtered. For each sample, productive Simpson clonality was calculated by taking the square root of Simpson's diversity index across productive rearrangements. The table comes from immuneACCESS by way of TCRdb, which keeps in-frame sequences with V and J called. Part of the clones is missing from these tables; in studies checked, under half for an unresolved V gene and the rest for unknown reasons. Clonal size and the V and J genes are those of that table, whereas D and trimming came from the DNA. The sample table records 75,000 to 80,000 clones; about nine tenths of these occur just once. The ten largest clones represent around 9.8% of the sample.

This sample was included in a study of blood T cell repertoires in COVID-19 (dated by TCRdb to the early 2020s). Broadly, across the study: The collaborator samples originated in the United States, Italy and Spain and spanned the acute and convalescent phases of COVID-19. The prospective study material was composed of cDNA or gDNA derived from T cells, B-cell-depleted T cells, or PBMCs. Subjects who had been exposed to COVID-19, were actively infected with it, or had recovered from it provided the deeply sampled blood TCRbeta repertoires that made up the dataset. The repertoires were made available in a free public database intended to serve as a resource for research on the immune response to SARS-CoV-2. The samples were drawn from two sources: the first 160 participants of the ongoing ImmuneRACE study, and 1,254 subjects contributed by 6 global collaborators. A de-identified subject ID, COVID-19 status, age in years and sex were almost always included in the sample metadata. Where available, HLA class I and class II types were obtained from metadata supplied by the sample provider rather than from assay-based typing.

General findings and caveats noted by the study authors: The amount of clinical and demographic metadata varied by source and participant and was provided uncurated.

Whole blood was collected in K2EDTA tubes by collaborating institutions according to the institutions' own protocols. For TCRbeta analysis, collaborators shipped samples in one of three forms: frozen whole blood, isolated PBMCs, or DNA extracted from either of those sample types. Material for sequencing was peripheral blood. This clonotype originated in a human donor in a cohort sampled during active COVID-19.

The sequenced DNA: TGCGCCAGCAGCTTGCCTAGCGGGGGATGGGAGTATTTT. Its protein reads: CASSLPSGGWEYF. The rearranged chain carries TRBV5-1 and TRBJ2-3, with 10 central nucleotides matching TRBD2. The germline V gene yields SGHRS for CDR1 and YFSETQ for CDR2. CDR3 length: 13 amino acids, cysteine to phenylalanine. The kept DNA is CDR3 alone, 39 bases in frame from the first base. V is cut back by 1 base and J by 13 bases, with 6 bases in the junction unmatched.